Following are 13 T cell receptor beta chains from one sample sequenced in a study of shared clonotypes between healthy human individuals. Produced via immunoSEQ multiplex PCR; TCRdb's table is partial and in-frame only. The repertoire holds roughly 2 million clones, with about 94% as singletons. Sequencing was performed on naive CD4+ T cells sorted from blood. The subset here: CD45RA+ positively selected. Receptors were obtained from a man aged 18 to 29 in good health.

This chain joins TRBV7-9 and TRBJ1-5; D is possibly TRBD1 (5 bases). Trimming removed 2 bases from V and 2 bases from J, with 13 bases in between. The CDR3 consists of 16 residues. The germline V gene has CDR1 SEHNR and CDR2 FQNEAQ (reference sequence). The CDR3 DNA follows: TGTGCCAGCAGCTTAAGCGGGGCGAAGGGCAATCAGCCCCAGCATTTT. This encodes CASSLSGAKGNQPQHF.

The V gene is TRBV6-5, the J gene TRBJ1-1; D call uncertain. Germline V CDR1 and CDR2: MNHEY, SVGAGI. V lost 6 bases and J 0 bases, leaving 11 bases between the germline ends. The CDR3 contains 14 residues. The CDR3 DNA sequence: TGTGCCAGCAGCAGACCAACTCTGAACACTGAAGCTTTCTTT. It codes for CASSRPTLNTEAFF.

The chain combines TRBV18 with TRBJ2-2; TRBD2 agrees at 11 bases. There are 16 residues in the CDR3. V shed 6 bases, J shed 5 bases, and the junction held 8 bases outside the gene matches. Germline values: CDR1 KGHSH, CDR2 LQKENI. The CDR3 sequence is CASSAKLAGGTGELFF. In nucleotides, the CDR3 is TGTGCCAGCTCCGCAAAGCTAGCGGGAGGAACCGGGGAGCTGTTTTTT. Drawing the rest from reference TRBV18 and TRBJ2-2, the complete variable domain is NAGVMQNPRHLVRRRGQEARLRCSPMKGHSHVYWYRQLPEEGLKFMVYLQKENIIDESGMPKERFSAEFPKEGPSILRIQQVVRGDSAAYFCASSAKLAGGTGELFFGEGSRLTVL.

The genes are TRBV7-2 and TRBJ2-7; TRBD2 might be the D (6 bases). CDR1 is SGHTA, CDR2 FQGNSA, per germline. This CDR3 comprises 14 residues. V lost 4 bases and J 1 base, leaving 11 bases between the germline ends. The CDR3 loop reads CASSSGGTSYEQYF. In nucleotides, the CDR3 is TGTGCCAGCAGCTCCGGGGGAACATCCTACGAGCAGTACTTC.

This chain links TRBV7-2 with TRBJ2-7, with 9 bases identical to TRBD1. The ends lost 1 base at V and 4 bases at J; junction bases unmatched: 8. Germline lookup yields CDR1 SGHTA and CDR2 FQGNSA. The CDR3 is 16 amino acids. DNA of the CDR3: TGTGCCAGCAGCTTAGTAGGGACAGGGCGGGGATACGAGCAGTACTTC. Translating it yields CASSLVGTGRGYEQYF.

The chain joins TRBV5-4 to TRBJ2-6; 8 bases are a match to TRBD1. The CDR3 sequence is 17 residues long. The V gene's germline CDR1 is SGHNT and CDR2 YYREEE (reference sequence). After removal of 4 bases from V and 0 bases from J, the junction contained 6 bases not matched to a gene. CDR3 sequence reads: CASSPPTGASGANVLTF. The CDR3 DNA reads TGTGCCAGCAGCCCCCCGACAGGGGCCTCTGGGGCCAACGTCCTGACTTTC.

This sequence joins TRBV6-4 and TRBJ2-1; TRBD2 aligns across 9 bases. Per the germline V gene, CDR1 is MRHNA and CDR2 is SNTAGT. The CDR3 totals 16 residues. V gave up 4 bases and J gave up 5 bases; unmatched junction bases: 9. CDR3 DNA: TGTGCCAGCAGTGGGCAGGTGGTAGCGGGAGACAATGAGCAGTTCTTC. Amino acid sequence: CASSGQVVAGDNEQFF.

The CDR3, as DNA: TGTGCCAGCAGTCGGGGGCTCACTAATGAAAAACTGTTTTTT. Translating gives CASSRGLTNEKLFF. The chain employs TRBV6-6 and TRBJ1-4; TRBD1 might be the D (6 bases). Germline CDR1 is MNHNY and CDR2 is SVGAGI (reference sequence). Trimming shortened V by 5 bases and J by 2 bases, and 9 bases separated the two germline ends. This CDR3 is built from 14 residues.

The chain is built from TRBV6-5 and TRBJ2-7; 13 bases match TRBD2. This CDR3 comprises 14 residues. CDR1 is MNHEY, CDR2 SVGAGI, per germline. J was trimmed by 6 bases and V by 6 bases; bases with no gene match: 5. The CDR3 DNA follows: TGTGCCAGCAGGGGGACTAGCGGGACCGTCGAGCAGTACTTC. Amino acids: CASRGTSGTVEQYF.

This chain joins TRBV5-1 and TRBJ1-1; tentative D call: TRBD1 (5 bases). The CDR3 spans 14 residues. Germline lookup yields CDR1 SGHRS and CDR2 YFSETQ. V lost 0 bases and J 7 bases, leaving 13 bases between the germline ends. The CDR3 bases are TGCGCCAGCAGCTTGGATTGGGGGTCGGGTGAAGCTTTCTTT. Translated: CASSLDWGSGEAFF. The whole variable domain, remainder taken from reference TRBV5-1 and TRBJ1-1, is KAGVTQTPRYLIKTRGQQVTLSCSPISGHRSVSWYQQTPGQGLQFLFEYFSETQRNKGNFPGRFSGRQFSNSRSEMNVSTLELGDSALYLCASSLDWGSGEAFFGQGTRLTVV.

This chain links TRBV5-6 with TRBJ2-7; D remains ambiguous. The ends were cut back, 3 bases at V and 2 bases at J, with 9 bases in the middle. The germline gives CDR1 SGHDT, CDR2 YYEEEE. The CDR3 is 13 amino acids. CDR3 DNA: TGTGCCAGCAGCTCGGCCCTAACCTACGAGCAGTACTTC. Translation: CASSSALTYEQYF.

The chain joins TRBV7-9 to TRBJ1-2; 9 nucleotides line up with TRBD1. The CDR3 length is 15 residues. Germline V gene data show CDR1 as SEHNR and CDR2 as FQNEAQ (reference sequence). Trimming at V came to 4 bases and at J to 2 bases, leaving 5 bases not matched to a gene. CDR3 DNA: TGTGCCAGCAGCTCGGGACAGGGTAAAAACTATGGCTACACCTTC. Its protein product is CASSSGQGKNYGYTF.

The CDR3 DNA sequence: TGTGCCAGCAGCTCTCAGGGATCGGGGGAGCAGTACTTC. Translated, it gives CASSSQGSGEQYF. The J gene is TRBJ2-7, the V gene TRBV7-3; either TRBD1 or TRBD2 may supply D (5 bases each). The V gene lost 4 bases and the J gene lost 7 bases, with 14 bases spanning the gap. This CDR3 has 13 amino acids. Germline V gene sequence: CDR1 SGHTA, CDR2 FQGTGA.